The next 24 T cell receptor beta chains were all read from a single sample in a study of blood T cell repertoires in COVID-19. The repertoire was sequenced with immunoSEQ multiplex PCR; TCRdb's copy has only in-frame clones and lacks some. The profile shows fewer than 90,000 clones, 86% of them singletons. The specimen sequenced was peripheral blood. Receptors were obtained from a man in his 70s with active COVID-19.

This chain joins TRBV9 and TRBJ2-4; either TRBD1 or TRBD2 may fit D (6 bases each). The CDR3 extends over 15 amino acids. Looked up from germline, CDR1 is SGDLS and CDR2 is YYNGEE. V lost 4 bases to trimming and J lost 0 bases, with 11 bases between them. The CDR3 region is CASSLGGLAKNIQYF. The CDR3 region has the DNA TGTGCCAGCAGCCTAGGGGGGCTAGCCAAAAACATTCAGTACTTC.

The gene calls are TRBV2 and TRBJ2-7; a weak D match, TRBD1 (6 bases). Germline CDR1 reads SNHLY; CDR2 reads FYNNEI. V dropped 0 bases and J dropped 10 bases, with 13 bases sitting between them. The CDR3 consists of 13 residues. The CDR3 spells CASSEAQGTRQYF. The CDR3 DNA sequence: TGTGCCAGCAGTGAAGCGCAGGGGACGAGACAGTACTTC.

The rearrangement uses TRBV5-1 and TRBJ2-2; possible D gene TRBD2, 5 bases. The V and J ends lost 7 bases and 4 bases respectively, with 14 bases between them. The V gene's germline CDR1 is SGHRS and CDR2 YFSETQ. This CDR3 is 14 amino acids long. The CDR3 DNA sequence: TGCGCCAGCGGGCGGGTGAGCGGCACCGGGGAGCTGTTTTTT. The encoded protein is CASGRVSGTGELFF.

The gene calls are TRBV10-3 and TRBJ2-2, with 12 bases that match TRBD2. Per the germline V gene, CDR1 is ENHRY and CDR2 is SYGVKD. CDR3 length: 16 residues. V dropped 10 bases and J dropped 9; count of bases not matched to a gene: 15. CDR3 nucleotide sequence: TGTGCCACCTCGGCACTAGCGGGAGGTGCCGTCCGGGAGCTGTTTTTT. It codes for CATSALAGGAVRELFF.

CDR3 region: CASSPGGTQGETQYF. The CDR3 bases are TGTGCCAGCAGCCCGGGGGGGACCCAGGGGGAGACCCAGTACTTC. The chain has TRBV2 and TRBJ2-5; 8 bases fit TRBD2. Trimming at V came to 6 bases and at J to 5 bases, leaving 11 bases not matched to a gene. The CDR3 loop spans 15 amino acids. Germline V gene lookup returns CDR1 SNHLY and CDR2 FYNNEI.

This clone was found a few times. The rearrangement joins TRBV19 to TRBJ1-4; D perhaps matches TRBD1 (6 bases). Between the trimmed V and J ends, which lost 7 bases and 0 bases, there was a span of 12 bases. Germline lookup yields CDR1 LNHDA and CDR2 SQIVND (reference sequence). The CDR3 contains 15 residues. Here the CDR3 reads CASIGGPATNEKLFF. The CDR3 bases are TGTGCCAGTATCGGGGGGCCGGCAACTAATGAAAAACTGTTTTTT.

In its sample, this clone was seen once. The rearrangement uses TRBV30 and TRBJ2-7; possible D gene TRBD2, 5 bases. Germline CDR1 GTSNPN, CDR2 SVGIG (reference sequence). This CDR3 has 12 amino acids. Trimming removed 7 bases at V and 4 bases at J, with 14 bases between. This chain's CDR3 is CAFASTPYEQYF. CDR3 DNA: TGTGCCTTCGCTAGCACTCCTTACGAGCAGTACTTC.

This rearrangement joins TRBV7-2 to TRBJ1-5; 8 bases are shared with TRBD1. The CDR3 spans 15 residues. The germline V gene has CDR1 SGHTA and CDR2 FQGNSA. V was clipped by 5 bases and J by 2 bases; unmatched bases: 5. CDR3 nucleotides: TGTGCCAGCAGCCCTGGACAGGGCGGCAATCAGCCCCAGCATTTT. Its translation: CASSPGQGGNQPQHF.

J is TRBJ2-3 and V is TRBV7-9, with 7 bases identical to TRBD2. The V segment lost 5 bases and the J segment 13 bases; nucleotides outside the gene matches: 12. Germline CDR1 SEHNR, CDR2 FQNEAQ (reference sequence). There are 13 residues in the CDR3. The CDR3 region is CASSLRGSPREYF. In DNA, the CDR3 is TGTGCCAGCAGCCTGCGCGGGAGCCCTCGAGAGTATTTT.

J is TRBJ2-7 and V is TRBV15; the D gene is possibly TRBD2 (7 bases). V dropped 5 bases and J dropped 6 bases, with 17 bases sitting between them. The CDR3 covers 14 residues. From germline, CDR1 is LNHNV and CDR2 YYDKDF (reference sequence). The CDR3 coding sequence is TGTGCCACCAGCCTCAGTGTGGGAGGGGGCGAGCAGTACTTC. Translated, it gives CATSLSVGGGEQYF.

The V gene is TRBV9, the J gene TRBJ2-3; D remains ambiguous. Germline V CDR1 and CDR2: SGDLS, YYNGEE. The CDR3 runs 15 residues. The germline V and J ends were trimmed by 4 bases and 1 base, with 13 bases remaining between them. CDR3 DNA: TGTGCCAGCAGCCCACTCTTCCTCGGCACAGATACGCAGTATTTT. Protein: CASSPLFLGTDTQYF. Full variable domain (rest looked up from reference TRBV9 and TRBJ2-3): DSGVTQTPKHLITATGQRVTLRCSPRSGDLSVYWYQQSLDQGLQFLIQYYNGEERAKGNILERFSAQQFPDLHSELNLSSLELGDSALYFCASSPLFLGTDTQYFGPGTRLTVL.

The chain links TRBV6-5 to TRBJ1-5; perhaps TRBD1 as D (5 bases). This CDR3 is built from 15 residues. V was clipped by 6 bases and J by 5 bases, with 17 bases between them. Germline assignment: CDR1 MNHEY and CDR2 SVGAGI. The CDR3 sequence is CASSSGAEGYQPQHF. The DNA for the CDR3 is TGTGCCAGCAGCAGCGGGGCCGAGGGATATCAGCCCCAGCATTTT.

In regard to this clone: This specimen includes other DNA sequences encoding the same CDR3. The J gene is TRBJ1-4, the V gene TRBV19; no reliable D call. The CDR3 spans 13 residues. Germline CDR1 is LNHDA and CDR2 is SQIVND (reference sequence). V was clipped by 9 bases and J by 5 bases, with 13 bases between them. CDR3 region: CASTPGENEKLFF. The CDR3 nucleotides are TGTGCCAGCACACCCGGGGAAAATGAAAAACTGTTTTTT.

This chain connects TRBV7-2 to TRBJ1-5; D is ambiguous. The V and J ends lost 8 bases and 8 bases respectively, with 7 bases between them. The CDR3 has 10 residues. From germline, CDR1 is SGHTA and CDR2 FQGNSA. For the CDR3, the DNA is TGTGCCAGCCCGTGTGAGCCCCAGCATTTT. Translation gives CASPCEPQHF.

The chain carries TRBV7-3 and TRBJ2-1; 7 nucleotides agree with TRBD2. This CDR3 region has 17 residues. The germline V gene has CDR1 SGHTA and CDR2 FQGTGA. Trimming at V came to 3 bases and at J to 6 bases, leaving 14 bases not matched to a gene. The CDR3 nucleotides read TGTGCCAGCAGCTTCCAACCCGGACTAGATGGGGGCAATGAGCAGTTCTTC. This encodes CASSFQPGLDGGNEQFF.

The CDR3 nucleotides read TGTGCCTGGAGTGCTAGCGGCTACAATGAGCAGTTCTTC. It codes for CAWSASGYNEQFF. The gene calls are TRBV30 and TRBJ2-1; 7 bases align to TRBD2. V trimming: 1 base; J trimming: 3 bases; junction bases outside the gene matches: 0. The length of the CDR3 is 13 residues. The germline V gene has CDR1 GTSNPN and CDR2 SVGIG (reference sequence).

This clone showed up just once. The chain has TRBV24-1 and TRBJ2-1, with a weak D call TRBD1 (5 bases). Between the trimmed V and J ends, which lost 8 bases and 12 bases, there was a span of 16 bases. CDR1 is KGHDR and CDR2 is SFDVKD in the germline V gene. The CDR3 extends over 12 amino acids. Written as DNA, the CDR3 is TGTGCCACCACCGACCCCTTTGGGGCGCAGTTCTTC. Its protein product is CATTDPFGAQFF.

CDR3: CASTLGTGVTGELFF. CDR3 nucleotides: TGTGCCAGCACCTTGGGGACAGGGGTCACCGGGGAGCTGTTTTTT. The chain carries TRBV11-3 and TRBJ2-2, with 10 bases matching TRBD1. V gave up 7 bases and J gave up 4 bases; unmatched junction bases: 6. This CDR3 is built from 15 residues. CDR1 SGHNT and CDR2 YENEEA come from the germline V gene.

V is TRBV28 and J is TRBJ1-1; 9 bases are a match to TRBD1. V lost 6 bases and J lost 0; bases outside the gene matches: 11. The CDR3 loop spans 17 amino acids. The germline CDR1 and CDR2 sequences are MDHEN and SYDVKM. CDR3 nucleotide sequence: TGTGCCAGCAGACCCTGGGGGACAGGGACCATGAACACTGAAGCTTTCTTT. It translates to CASRPWGTGTMNTEAFF.

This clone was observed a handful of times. This CDR3 reads CASSPRGSGSAGELFF. The DNA of the CDR3 is TGTGCCAGCAGCCCCCGGGGTAGCGGGAGCGCCGGGGAGCTGTTTTTT. The chain links TRBV7-3 to TRBJ2-2, with 9 bases that match TRBD2. CDR1 and CDR2 from the germline V gene are SGHTA and FQGTGA. The CDR3 has 16 residues. V gave up 5 bases and J gave up 6 bases; unmatched junction bases: 10.

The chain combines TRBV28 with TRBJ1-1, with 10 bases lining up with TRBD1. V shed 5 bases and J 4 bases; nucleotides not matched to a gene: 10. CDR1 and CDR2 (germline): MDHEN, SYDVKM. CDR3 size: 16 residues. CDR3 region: CASSPPGQGTSTEAFF. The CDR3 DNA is TGTGCCAGCAGTCCCCCGGGACAGGGGACCAGCACTGAAGCTTTCTTT.

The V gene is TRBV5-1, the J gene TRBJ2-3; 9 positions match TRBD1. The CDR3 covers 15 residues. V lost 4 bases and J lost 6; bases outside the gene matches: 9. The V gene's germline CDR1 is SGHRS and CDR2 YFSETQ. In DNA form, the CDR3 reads TGCGCCAGCAGCCTCCCGGGACAGGGCGGGGATACGCAGTATTTT. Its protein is CASSLPGQGGDTQYF.

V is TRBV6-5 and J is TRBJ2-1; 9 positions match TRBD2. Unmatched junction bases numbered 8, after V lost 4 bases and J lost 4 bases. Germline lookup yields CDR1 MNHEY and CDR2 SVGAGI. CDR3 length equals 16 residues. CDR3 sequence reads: CASSFLFAGGYNEQFF. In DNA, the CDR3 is TGTGCCAGCAGTTTCCTTTTTGCGGGAGGGTACAATGAGCAGTTCTTC.

The CDR3 bases are TGTGCCAGCAGCATGGCGAGCGGGAGGCGAAGCACCGGGGAGCTGTTTTTT. Its protein is CASSMASGRRSTGELFF. This chain joins TRBV5-4 and TRBJ2-2, with 9 bases fitting TRBD2. CDR1 and CDR2 (germline): SGHNT, YYREEE (reference sequence). The CDR3 covers 17 residues. Unmatched junction bases numbered 11, after V lost 4 bases and J lost 4 bases.